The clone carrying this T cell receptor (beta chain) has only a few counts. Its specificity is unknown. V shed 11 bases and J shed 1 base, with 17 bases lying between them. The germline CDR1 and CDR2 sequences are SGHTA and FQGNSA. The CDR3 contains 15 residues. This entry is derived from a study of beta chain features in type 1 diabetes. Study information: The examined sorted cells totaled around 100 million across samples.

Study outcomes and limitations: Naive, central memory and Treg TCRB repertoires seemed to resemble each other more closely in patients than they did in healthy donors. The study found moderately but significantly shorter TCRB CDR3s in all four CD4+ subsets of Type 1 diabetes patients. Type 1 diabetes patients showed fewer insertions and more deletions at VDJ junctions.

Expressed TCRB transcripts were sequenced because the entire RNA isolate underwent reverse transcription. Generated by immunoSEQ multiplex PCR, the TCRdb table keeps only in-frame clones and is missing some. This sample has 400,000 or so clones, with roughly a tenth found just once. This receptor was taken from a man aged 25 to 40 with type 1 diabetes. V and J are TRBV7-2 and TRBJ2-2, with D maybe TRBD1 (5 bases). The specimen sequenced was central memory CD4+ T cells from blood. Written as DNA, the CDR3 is TGTGCCTCGAAGGGAACCACAGGGAACACCGGGGAGCTGTTTTTT. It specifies CASKGTTGNTGELFF.